This T cell receptor beta chain originates from a study of blood T cell repertoires in COVID-19. Across the whole study: The analysed material was cDNA or gDNA that came from T cells, B-cell-depleted T cells, or PBMCs.

As handled by the study authors: Nucleated cell counts were estimated from reference gene primer amplification. Some clones are missing from TCRdb's copy, which holds only in-frame ones; the method was immunoSEQ multiplex PCR. D and trimming come from the DNA, and the V and J calls and clone size come from that table. This sample yields approximately 250,000 clones, of which approximately 84% are seen a single time; about 4% belongs to the top ten. This sequence was found in a man aged 45-65 years with acute or convalescent COVID-19. The sequenced sample consisted of peripheral blood.

The CDR3: CASSQGDRDPGELFF. The CDR3 DNA follows: TGCGCCAGCAGCCAAGGGGACAGGGACCCCGGGGAGCTGTTTTTT. V gene TRBV4-1 combines with J gene TRBJ2-2; 9 positions agree with TRBD1. The V gene end was trimmed by 1 base and the J gene end by 6 bases; junction bases not matched to a gene: 3. Germline loops: CDR1 MGHRA, CDR2 YSYEKL. The CDR3 has 15 residues.